These 3 T cell receptor beta chains came from one sample sequenced in a study of blood T cell repertoires in COVID-19. The repertoire was sequenced with immunoSEQ multiplex PCR; TCRdb's copy has only in-frame clones and lacks some. The sample lists 45,000 to 60,000 clones, about 80% seen once, with approximately 8.9% in the top ten. Sequencing used peripheral blood. The receptors come from a man at least 80 years old with COVID-19, enrolled during active disease.

The chain combines TRBV24-1 with TRBJ2-1; D call uncertain. V was cut by 2 bases and J by 8 bases, with 6 bases left in between. CDR3 length: 12 residues. Germline CDR1 is KGHDR and CDR2 is SFDVKD. The CDR3, as DNA: TGTGCCACCAGTGATTACTTGGATGAGCAGTTCTTC. It encodes CATSDYLDEQFF.

The gene calls are TRBV5-4 and TRBJ2-6, with 7 bases identical to TRBD1. The germline gives CDR1 SGHNT, CDR2 YYREEE (reference sequence). The CDR3 is 18 amino acids. Losses at the gene ends were 2 bases for V and 0 bases for J; bases not matched to a gene: 8. Here the CDR3 reads CASSFPTGFGSGANVLTF. In nucleotides, the CDR3 is TGTGCCAGCAGCTTCCCGACAGGGTTTGGCTCTGGGGCCAACGTCCTGACTTTC.

This chain links TRBV10-2 with TRBJ2-1, with 15 bases fitting TRBD2. CDR1 and CDR2 from the germline V gene are WSHSY and SAAADI. The CDR3 sequence is 15 residues long. V trimming: 5 bases; J trimming: 10 bases; junction bases outside the gene matches: 6. CDR3 coding DNA: TGCGCCAGCAGTCCCGGGACTAGCGGGAGGAGGGAGCAGTTCTTC. It specifies CASSPGTSGRREQFF.